This entry is about one TCR beta chain. The antigen is unknown. Germline loops: CDR1 SGHDT, CDR2 YYEEEE. CDR3 length equals 12 residues. The V gene lost 4 bases and the J gene lost 5 bases, with 9 bases spanning the gap. For TCR beta, libraries came from quantitative 5'-RACE with molecular barcodes. TCRdb used MiXCR to reprocess the 5' RACE reads, holding one entry per CDR3 protein. There are some 270,000 distinct CDR3 sequences in the sample; over 30% occur only once, and about 4% lies in the top ten. The data belong to a study of CD8 T cells in ankylosing spondylitis. General study findings and limits: Characteristic of ankylosing spondylitis blood, it appeared, was a TCR beta motif comprising several highly homologous variants. Disease-linked clones, CD8+, were relatively rare in peripheral blood. Disease-linked clones were reportedly significantly enriched in matched ankylosing spondylitis synovial fluid.

Specimen: blood, either unsorted or a sorted T cell fraction (not recorded which). This TCR was sampled from a male donor with ankylosing spondylitis or in good health (not recorded which). This chain uses TRBV5-6 with TRBJ1-1; a possible D gene is TRBD1 (6 bases). The CDR3: CASSIGGTEAFF. CDR3 coding DNA: TGTGCCAGCAGCATAGGGGGGACTGAAGCTTTCTTT.